The rows below give T cell receptor beta chains drawn from one sample of a study of OX40 agonist ivuxolimab in advanced cancers. Generated by immunoSEQ multiplex PCR, the TCRdb table keeps only in-frame clones and is missing some. The data contain over 60,000 clones, over 80% of them singletons. The sample here was CD4+ or CD8+ T cells sorted from blood, taken in a trial of the OX40 agonist ivuxolimab. The receptors derive from an adult with an advanced solid tumor such as melanoma, head and neck, liver or kidney cancer. Each CDR3 is given with its conserved first and last residue. Each record gives: CDR3 protein, CDR3 DNA, J gene, D gene, V gene, clone size. D genes are given only for firm matches. The size of a clone is reported for some rows only, either as once, few or many, or as a class for expanded clones.

CDR3 protein: CASSPNRGTNEKLFF
CDR3 DNA: TGTGCCAGCAGTCCCAACAGGGGAACTAATGAAAAACTGTTTTTT
J gene: TRBJ1-4
D gene: TRBD1
V gene: TRBV28
clone size: .

CDR3 protein: CASSVTRVKTEAFF
CDR3 DNA: TGTGCCAGCAGCGTAACCAGGGTGAAAACTGAAGCTTTCTTT
J gene: TRBJ1-1
D gene: .
V gene: TRBV6-1
clone size: .

CDR3 protein: CASSLEVQPNTGELFF
CDR3 DNA: TGTGCCAGCAGCTTAGAGGTCCAGCCGAACACCGGGGAGCTGTTTTTT
J gene: TRBJ2-2
D gene: .
V gene: TRBV7-6
clone size: .

CDR3 protein: CASSSGGGGETQYF
CDR3 DNA: TGTGCCAGCAGTTCGGGCGGGGGTGGAGAGACCCAGTACTTC
J gene: TRBJ2-5
D gene: TRBD2
V gene: TRBV28
clone size: once

CDR3 protein: CASSSTNSYEQYF
CDR3 DNA: TGTGCCAGCAGTTCGACAAACTCCTACGAGCAGTACTTC
J gene: TRBJ2-7
D gene: .
V gene: TRBV28
clone size: .

CDR3 protein: CARSLGGDNYEQYF
CDR3 DNA: TGTGCCAGAAGCTTAGGAGGGGACAACTACGAGCAGTACTTC
J gene: TRBJ2-7
D gene: .
V gene: TRBV7-5
clone size: .

CDR3 protein: CASSLAFDRGVNEQFF
CDR3 DNA: TGCGCCAGCAGCTTGGCGTTTGACAGGGGAGTCAATGAGCAGTTCTTC
J gene: TRBJ2-1
D gene: TRBD1
V gene: TRBV5-1
clone size: .

CDR3 protein: CSVEVVQGHEQYF
CDR3 DNA: TGCAGCGTTGAAGTAGTACAGGGCCACGAGCAGTACTTC
J gene: TRBJ2-7
D gene: .
V gene: TRBV29-1
clone size: .

CDR3 protein: CASSTLTGYPTGTEAFF
CDR3 DNA: TGTGCCAGTAGTACCCTGACAGGCTACCCCACTGGGACTGAAGCTTTCTTT
J gene: TRBJ1-1
D gene: .
V gene: TRBV19
clone size: .

CDR3 protein: CASSFSQAQNTEAFF
CDR3 DNA: TGCGCCAGCAGCTTTAGTCAGGCCCAGAACACTGAAGCTTTCTTT
J gene: TRBJ1-1
D gene: .
V gene: TRBV5-1
clone size: .

CDR3 protein: CASSELTNRDETQYF
CDR3 DNA: TGTGCCAGCAGTGAATTAACAAACAGGGATGAGACCCAGTACTTC
J gene: TRBJ2-5
D gene: .
V gene: TRBV6-1
clone size: once

CDR3 protein: CATSRAQVSSYNEQFF
CDR3 DNA: TGTGCCACCAGCAGAGCACAGGTGAGCTCCTACAATGAGCAGTTCTTC
J gene: TRBJ2-1
D gene: .
V gene: TRBV15
clone size: .

CDR3 protein: CASSSQTGNYGYTF
CDR3 DNA: TGTGCCAGCAGCTCCCAGACAGGGAACTATGGCTACACCTTC
J gene: TRBJ1-2
D gene: TRBD1
V gene: TRBV5-4
clone size: .

CDR3 protein: CASSSRQGISGNTIYF
CDR3 DNA: TGTGCCAGCAGCTCTCGACAGGGCATCTCTGGAAACACCATATATTTT
J gene: TRBJ1-3
D gene: TRBD1
V gene: TRBV11-2
clone size: .

CDR3 protein: CASSRGHDTEAFF
CDR3 DNA: TGTGCCAGCAGCAGGGGGCACGACACTGAAGCTTTCTTT
J gene: TRBJ1-1
D gene: TRBD1
V gene: TRBV14
clone size: .

CDR3 protein: CAWSEAGTENMNTEAFF
CDR3 DNA: TGTGCCTGGAGTGAAGCCGGGACGGAGAACATGAACACTGAAGCTTTCTTT
J gene: TRBJ1-1
D gene: .
V gene: TRBV30
clone size: once

CDR3 protein: CASSQEARENTEAFF
CDR3 DNA: TGCGCCAGCAGCCAAGAAGCCAGGGAGAACACTGAAGCTTTCTTT
J gene: TRBJ1-1
D gene: .
V gene: TRBV4-1
clone size: .

CDR3 protein: CATRQGIYQPQHF
CDR3 DNA: TGTGCCACCCGACAGGGGATTTATCAGCCCCAGCATTTT
J gene: TRBJ1-5
D gene: TRBD1
V gene: TRBV6-6
clone size: .

CDR3 protein: CASSQEDSLSSYNEQFF
CDR3 DNA: TGCGCCAGCAGCCAAGAGGATAGCCTGAGCTCCTACAATGAGCAGTTCTTC
J gene: TRBJ2-1
D gene: .
V gene: TRBV4-1
clone size: .

CDR3 protein: CASSLEGSSNQPQHF
CDR3 DNA: TGTGCCAGCAGTTTGGAGGGGTCTAGCAATCAGCCCCAGCATTTT
J gene: TRBJ1-5
D gene: .
V gene: TRBV28
clone size: .

CDR3 protein: CASSAVQNTEAFF
CDR3 DNA: TGTGCCAGCAGCGCGGTACAGAACACTGAAGCTTTCTTT
J gene: TRBJ1-1
D gene: .
V gene: TRBV5-4
clone size: .

CDR3 protein: CASSPIAHEQYF
CDR3 DNA: TGTGCCAGCAGTCCTATAGCCCACGAGCAGTACTTC
J gene: TRBJ2-7
D gene: .
V gene: TRBV2
clone size: .

CDR3 protein: CAWSVEYSLSGGNTDTQYF
CDR3 DNA: TGTGCCTGGAGTGTAGAGTATTCGCTTAGCGGGGGCAACACAGATACGCAGTATTTT
J gene: TRBJ2-3
D gene: TRBD2
V gene: TRBV30
clone size: .

CDR3 protein: CASSSSGTASYNEQFF
CDR3 DNA: TGTGCCAGCAGCTCATCCGGGACTGCCTCCTACAATGAGCAGTTCTTC
J gene: TRBJ2-1
D gene: .
V gene: TRBV11-2
clone size: .

CDR3 protein: CSVSMGRGETQYF
CDR3 DNA: TGCAGCGTTAGTATGGGGCGCGGAGAGACCCAGTACTTC
J gene: TRBJ2-5
D gene: .
V gene: TRBV29-1
clone size: .

CDR3 protein: CASSLAPGYPYEQYF
CDR3 DNA: TGTGCCAGCAGCTTAGCCCCAGGGTACCCCTACGAGCAGTACTTC
J gene: TRBJ2-7
D gene: .
V gene: TRBV11-1
clone size: .

CDR3 protein: CASAFGPQGDSDTQYF
CDR3 DNA: TGCGCCAGCGCCTTTGGGCCACAGGGGGACTCGGATACGCAGTATTTT
J gene: TRBJ2-3
D gene: TRBD1
V gene: TRBV5-1
clone size: .

CDR3 protein: CASSIGDGGAFDDEQFF
CDR3 DNA: TGTGCCAGTAGTATCGGGGACGGGGGGGCCTTTGACGATGAGCAGTTCTTC
J gene: TRBJ2-1
D gene: TRBD2
V gene: TRBV19
clone size: .

CDR3 protein: CASSEAGVDYEQYF
CDR3 DNA: TGTGCCAGCAGCGAAGCGGGAGTGGACTACGAGCAGTACTTC
J gene: TRBJ2-7
D gene: TRBD2
V gene: TRBV9
clone size: .